This T cell receptor (beta chain) is from a study of Tregs in tolerant kidney transplant recipients. The study, taken as a whole, reports: Tolerant patients' donor-specific Tregs expanded beyond overall Tregs, suggesting antigen-driven growth. Findings come from small patient numbers and require larger validation. The most relevant donor-specific Treg TCRbeta repertoire apparently came from expansion with activated donor B cells.

Some clones are missing from TCRdb's copy, which holds only in-frame ones; the method was immunoSEQ multiplex PCR. The sample includes some 15,000 clones, 80% of them seen just once. This clone was counted once. Its cognate antigen is unknown. The germline gives CDR1 LGHNA, CDR2 YNFKEQ. Trimming left V 1 base short and J 3 bases short, with 18 bases between. The CDR3 spans 17 residues. The chain couples TRBV4-2 to TRBJ1-1, with unresolved D. This TCR was recovered from a human donor who received a combined kidney and bone marrow transplant. The sample in question was Tregs from blood, obtained before the transplant. CDR3 nucleotide sequence: TGTGCCAGCAGCCAAGGGGCTAAAGGTATTAAGGACACTGAAGCTTTCTTT. Amino acids: CASSQGAKGIKDTEAFF.